Each of the 26 T cell receptor beta chains below was sequenced from the same sample in a study of shared T cell receptors in the human thymus. Assay used: immunoSEQ multiplex PCR; TCRdb lists only in-frame clones, some missing. The table records some 720,000 clones, roughly 90% of them present only once. This sample was shared with a second study, whose subject was human thymus T cells.

The material sequenced was thymocytes. These TCRs come from a boy less than two years old with a congenital heart defect.

This clone was found once. The CDR3 region has the DNA TGTGCCAGCAGCGGGAAAGGGGAAGCACCGAACACCGGGGAGCTGTTTTTT. It codes for CASSGKGEAPNTGELFF. The chain links TRBV9 to TRBJ2-2, with a tentative D call TRBD1 (5 bases). V was shortened by 3 bases and J by 0 bases, with 15 bases between the two germline ends. In germline, CDR1 is SGDLS, CDR2 YYNGEE. This CDR3 has 17 residues.

This clone was observed once. The chain recombines TRBV5-1 with TRBJ2-5; D remains unclear. The CDR3 length is 16 residues. Germline values: CDR1 SGHRS, CDR2 YFSETQ. V was clipped by 2 bases and J by 1 base, with 15 bases between them. The CDR3: CASSLHSRRVQETQYF. In nucleotides, the CDR3 is TGCGCCAGCAGCTTACATTCCCGGAGAGTCCAAGAGACCCAGTACTTC.

This chain links TRBV9 with TRBJ2-1; 8 bases are a match to TRBD2. The V gene end was trimmed by 4 bases and the J gene end by 7 bases; junction bases not matched to a gene: 19. The CDR3 runs 18 residues. The V gene's germline CDR1 is SGDLS and CDR2 YYNGEE. CDR3 in amino acids: CASSPGGEGRHDRNEQFF. CDR3 DNA sequence: TGTGCCAGCAGCCCGGGGGGGGAGGGCCGTCATGACAGGAATGAGCAGTTCTTC.

J is TRBJ1-2 and V is TRBV13; D is perhaps TRBD1 (6 bases). V dropped 2 bases and J dropped 3 bases, with 7 bases sitting between them. Germline lookup yields CDR1 PRHDT and CDR2 FYEKMQ (reference sequence). There are 13 residues in the CDR3. The CDR3: CASSLTGYYGYTF. The CDR3 DNA reads as TGTGCCAGCAGCTTAACAGGGTACTATGGCTACACCTTC.

The chain links TRBV7-9 to TRBJ2-7, with 7 bases aligning to TRBD2. There are 16 residues in the CDR3. Germline CDR1 reads SEHNR; CDR2 reads FQNEAQ (reference sequence). After removal of 1 base from V and 0 bases from J, the junction contained 6 bases not matched to a gene. CDR3 amino acids: CASSLGASGNSYEQYF. CDR3 sequence (DNA): TGTGCCAGCAGCTTAGGGGCTAGCGGCAACTCCTACGAGCAGTACTTC.

This chain joins TRBV6-5 and TRBJ2-4; D is ambiguous. CDR3 length: 14 amino acids. Looked up from germline, CDR1 is MNHEY and CDR2 is SVGAGI. Trimming took 5 bases from V and 1 from J, leaving 9 bases between them. CDR3 in amino acids: CASSPHEAKNIQYF. For the CDR3, the DNA is TGTGCCAGCAGTCCTCATGAGGCCAAAAACATTCAGTACTTC.

The chain recombines TRBV7-6 with TRBJ2-5; 7 nucleotides match TRBD1. The V and J ends lost 1 base and 6 bases, in that order; junction bases with no gene match: 2. The CDR3 runs 13 residues. CDR1 is SGHVS and CDR2 is FNYEAQ in the germline V gene. The CDR3: CASSLGDRKTQYF. In nucleotides, the CDR3 is TGTGCCAGCAGCTTAGGGGACAGAAAGACCCAGTACTTC.

This chain connects TRBV5-6 to TRBJ1-1; the D gene is possibly TRBD1 (5 bases). Germline V lookup: CDR1 SGHDT, CDR2 YYEEEE. Trimming took off 4 bases at V and 4 bases at J, with 20 bases between the two ends. The CDR3 has 16 amino acids. CDR3 sequence (DNA): TGTGCCAGCAGCACAGGCCCACCACGGCGGGGCACTGAAGCTTTCTTT. This encodes CASSTGPPRRGTEAFF.

The V gene is TRBV6-4, the J gene TRBJ2-1, with D uncertain. This CDR3 region has 13 residues. Germline loops: CDR1 MRHNA, CDR2 SNTAGT. The V and J ends lost 4 bases and 8 bases respectively, with 12 bases between them. As DNA, the CDR3 is TGTGCCAGCAGTGTGGAGAGGAAGTATGAGCAGTTCTTC. Translating it yields CASSVERKYEQFF.

The chain links TRBV11-2 to TRBJ1-5, with 9 positions matching TRBD1. The CDR3 runs 18 residues. The germline gives CDR1 SGHAT, CDR2 FQNNGV. V shed 0 bases and J 8 bases; nucleotides not matched to a gene: 14. CDR3 DNA: TGTGCCAGCAGCTTAGATCAAAAGGGCGAACAGGGGGCAAAGCCCCAGCATTTT. Protein: CASSLDQKGEQGAKPQHF.

The chain is built from TRBV7-8 and TRBJ2-1; TRBD2 matches at 13 bases. The V and J ends lost 3 bases and 6 bases, in that order; junction bases with no gene match: 8. The germline CDR1 and CDR2 sequences are SGHVS and FQNEAQ. CDR3 length: 17 residues. The CDR3 sequence: CASSFIRTSGRGNEQFF. CDR3 bases: TGTGCCAGCAGCTTTATCCGGACTAGCGGGAGAGGCAATGAGCAGTTCTTC.

The gene calls are TRBV28 and TRBJ1-1; TRBD1 might be the D (5 bases). V lost 5 bases and J lost 3, with 13 bases in between. Germline loops: CDR1 MDHEN, CDR2 SYDVKM. This CDR3 has 14 amino acids. The CDR3 DNA reads as TGTGCCAGCAGTGGGGCGCGCTTCGACACTGAAGCTTTCTTT. Its translation: CASSGARFDTEAFF.

This chain connects TRBV15 to TRBJ2-5; 8 bases fit TRBD1. Germline lookup yields CDR1 LNHNV and CDR2 YYDKDF (reference sequence). V lost 5 bases and J lost 5; bases outside the gene matches: 4. This CDR3 comprises 13 residues. This chain's CDR3 is CATSGQGLETQYF. CDR3 DNA: TGTGCCACCAGCGGACAGGGTCTGGAGACCCAGTACTTC.

The chain links TRBV25-1 to TRBJ1-5; maybe TRBD1 (5 bases). This CDR3 region has 15 residues. V was pared by 2 bases and J by 3 bases, with 11 bases between. Germline CDR1 is MGHDK and CDR2 is SYGVNS. The CDR3 spells CASSEGAGFNQPQHF. CDR3 sequence (DNA): TGTGCCAGCAGTGAAGGGGCGGGGTTCAATCAGCCCCAGCATTTT. Full variable domain (outside the CDR3, taken from reference TRBV25-1 and TRBJ1-5): EADIYQTPRYLVIGTGKKITLECSQTMGHDKMYWYQQDPGMELHLIHYSYGVNSTEKGDLSSESTVSRIRTEHFPLTLESARPSHTSQYLCASSEGAGFNQPQHFGDGTRLSIL.

This clone came up a few times. This chain joins TRBV6-5 and TRBJ2-7, with 8 bases identical to TRBD2. J gave up 4 bases and V 1 base, and 9 bases lay outside the gene matches. CDR3 length equals 16 residues. Germline V gives CDR1 MNHEY, CDR2 SVGAGI. In DNA, the CDR3 is TGTGCCAGCAGTTACTGGGGACTAGGGCCCCCTTACGAGCAGTACTTC. This encodes CASSYWGLGPPYEQYF.

The chain employs TRBV4-3 and TRBJ2-1; 13 bases align to TRBD2. Trimming cost V 2 bases and J 6 bases; bases outside gene matches: 4. CDR3 length: 16 residues. Looked up from germline, CDR1 is LGHNA and CDR2 is YSLEER. CDR3 nucleotides: TGCGCCAGCAGCCAATGGACTAGCGGGAGCATCAATGAGCAGTTCTTC. It is translated as CASSQWTSGSINEQFF.

This clone was counted once. This chain joins TRBV6-5 and TRBJ2-3; D may be TRBD1 (5 bases). Per germline, CDR1 MNHEY and CDR2 SVGAGI. V dropped 7 bases and J dropped 5 bases, with 19 bases sitting between them. This CDR3 has 15 amino acids. The CDR3 nucleotides read TGTGCCAGCACCGCTGGACACCGGGTAATAGATACGCAGTATTTT. Translating it yields CASTAGHRVIDTQYF.

V and J are TRBV15 and TRBJ2-7; 7 nucleotides align to TRBD1. The CDR3 runs to 17 residues. The V gene end was trimmed by 4 bases and the J gene end by 0 bases; junction bases not matched to a gene: 12. CDR1 LNHNV and CDR2 YYDKDF come from the germline V gene (reference sequence). The CDR3 bases are TGTGCCACCAGCATCCACCCCGGGACAGTCCACTCCTACGAGCAGTACTTC. It translates to CATSIHPGTVHSYEQYF.

This chain connects TRBV4-1 to TRBJ2-3; unclear D gene. This CDR3 has 15 residues. V was pared by 4 bases and J by 0 bases, with 11 bases between. The germline gives CDR1 MGHRA, CDR2 YSYEKL. The CDR3 nucleotides are TGCGCCAGCAGCCTGACTCGCGTTAGCACAGATACGCAGTATTTT. This sequence encodes CASSLTRVSTDTQYF.

This clone was recorded only once. V and J are TRBV7-6 and TRBJ2-7; 9 positions agree with TRBD1. This CDR3 region has 16 residues. Germline CDR1 and CDR2: SGHVS and FNYEAQ. With V trimmed by 5 bases and J by 4 bases, 12 bases remained unmatched. CDR3: CASSRPRSGTGYEQYF. As DNA, the CDR3 is TGTGCCAGCAGCCGTCCCCGATCCGGGACAGGGTACGAGCAGTACTTC.

V usage is TRBV19 and J usage is TRBJ2-7; the match to TRBD2 covers 8 bases. The CDR3 consists of 13 residues. With 3 bases clipped from V and 4 bases from J, the junction kept 2 bases outside the gene matches. The germline V gene encodes CDR1 LNHDA and CDR2 SQIVND (reference sequence). CDR3 residues: CASSMGTSYEQYF. Written as DNA, the CDR3 is TGTGCCAGTAGTATGGGGACTAGTTACGAGCAGTACTTC.

The chain has TRBV6-1 and TRBJ1-1; 7 bases are a match to TRBD1. Trimming cost V 7 bases and J 1 base; bases outside gene matches: 6. CDR1 and CDR2 from the germline V gene are MNHNS and SASEGT. This CDR3 has 14 residues. In DNA form, the CDR3 reads TGTGCCAGCAATCAAACAGGGGCGAACACTGAAGCTTTCTTT. Translation gives CASNQTGANTEAFF.

V and J are TRBV7-9 and TRBJ2-1; 11 bases are shared with TRBD1. V lost 1 base and J lost 3; bases outside the gene matches: 5. Per germline, CDR1 SEHNR and CDR2 FQNEAQ (reference sequence). The CDR3 runs to 17 residues. This CDR3 reads CASSLGAGTGGYNEQFF. The DNA for the CDR3 is TGTGCCAGCAGCTTAGGGGCCGGGACAGGGGGCTACAATGAGCAGTTCTTC.

This clone was recorded a few times. The rearrangement uses TRBV5-4 and TRBJ2-7; D is possibly TRBD2 (5 bases). The CDR3 is 14 residues long. Trimming left V 4 bases short and J 2 bases short, with 13 bases between. Germline V gene lookup returns CDR1 SGHNT and CDR2 YYREEE (reference sequence). The CDR3 region has the DNA TGTGCCAGCAGCGCATCACAGCGGACCTACGAGCAGTACTTC. Amino acids: CASSASQRTYEQYF.

The chain has TRBV7-3 and TRBJ2-1, with TRBD2 matching 10 bases. The length of the CDR3 is 17 residues. CDR1 SGHTA and CDR2 FQGTGA come from the germline V gene. V lost 4 bases, J lost 0 bases, and 6 bases stayed unmatched. CDR3 sequence reads: CASSSLAGPSSYNEQFF. Written as DNA, the CDR3 is TGTGCCAGCAGCTCACTAGCGGGACCTAGCTCCTACAATGAGCAGTTCTTC.

The rearrangement links TRBV5-1 to TRBJ2-7; TRBD2 aligns across 9 bases. Unmatched junction bases numbered 12, after V lost 1 base and J lost 7 bases. The germline gives CDR1 SGHRS, CDR2 YFSETQ. CDR3 length: 16 residues. CDR3 coding DNA: TGCGCCAGCAGCTTGCCTGCGGGAGGGTTCAGTAGGGAGCAGTACTTC. The encoded protein is CASSLPAGGFSREQYF.